The source of this T cell receptor beta chain is a study of early T cells in non-severe SARS-CoV-2 infection. This clonotype was seen more than once but under ten times. The V gene lost 7 bases and the J gene lost 2 bases, with 15 bases spanning the gap. Per germline, CDR1 SGHTS and CDR2 YDEGEE. The CDR3 has 14 residues. MiXCR, applied by TCRdb to the 5' RACE reads, yields one record per CDR3 protein. The sample carries 100,000 to 130,000 distinct CDR3 sequences, 9.5% to 13% recorded once. The chain uses TRBV5-8 and TRBJ1-2, with D possibly being TRBD1 (6 bases). The TCR comes from an adult who was a healthcare worker with PCR-confirmed SARS-CoV-2 infection or an uninfected control (not recorded which). The sequencing input was whole blood. The DNA for the CDR3 is TGTGCCAGCGGGAAGACAGGTTCAAACTATGGCTACACCTTC. Amino acids: CASGKTGSNYGYTF.